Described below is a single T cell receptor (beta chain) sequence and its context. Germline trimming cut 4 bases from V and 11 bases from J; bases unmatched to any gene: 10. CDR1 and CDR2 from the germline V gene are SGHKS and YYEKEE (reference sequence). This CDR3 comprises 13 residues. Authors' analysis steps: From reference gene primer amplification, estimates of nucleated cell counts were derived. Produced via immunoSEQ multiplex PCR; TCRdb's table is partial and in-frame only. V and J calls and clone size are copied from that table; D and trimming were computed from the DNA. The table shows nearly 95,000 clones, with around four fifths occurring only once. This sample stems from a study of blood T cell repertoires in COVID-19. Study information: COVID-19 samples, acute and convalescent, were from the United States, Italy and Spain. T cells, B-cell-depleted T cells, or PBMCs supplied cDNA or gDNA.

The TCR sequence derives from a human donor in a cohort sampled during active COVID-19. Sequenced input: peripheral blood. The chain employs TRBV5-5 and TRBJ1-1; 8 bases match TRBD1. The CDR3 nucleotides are TGTGCCAGCAGCCCGTGGACAGGGTCGGGTGCTTTCTTT. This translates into CASSPWTGSGAFF. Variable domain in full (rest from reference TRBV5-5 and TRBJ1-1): DAGVTQSPTHLIKTRGQQVTLRCSPISGHKSVSWYQQVLGQGPQFIFQYYEKEERGRGNFPDRFSARQFPNYSSELNVNALLLGDSALYLCASSPWTGSGAFFGQGTRLTVV.